The present entry profiles one TCR beta chain with its context. Antigen specificity is unknown. This sample is part of a study of cytomegalovirus exposure and HLA in healthy donors. Study-wide points: That first-cohort TCR clusters tended to co-occur in the 90 to 150 validation repertoires was found in a later analysis. Most TCR sequences were seen very rarely across donors, but some public TCRs occurred in many.

From germline, CDR1 is KGHSH and CDR2 LQKENI. V lost 1 base, J lost 5 bases, and 8 bases lay in between. This CDR3 has 13 amino acids. Produced via immunoSEQ multiplex PCR; TCRdb's table is partial and in-frame only. The profile shows approximately 100,000 clones, roughly nine tenths of them singletons. V is TRBV18 and J is TRBJ2-5, with a weak D call TRBD1 (6 bases). The sequenced sample was PBMCs. The origin of this receptor is a man between 18 and 35 years old in good health and CMV-seropositive. The CDR3, as DNA: TGTGCCAGCTCACCACAGGGGGAGGAGACCCAGTACTTC. This codes for CASSPQGEETQYF. Based on the CDR3 plus reference TRBV18 and TRBJ2-5, the full variable domain is NAGVMQNPRHLVRRRGQEARLRCSPMKGHSHVYWYRQLPEEGLKFMVYLQKENIIDESGMPKERFSAEFPKEGPSILRIQQVVRGDSAAYFCASSPQGEETQYFGPGTRLLVL.